The rows below give T cell receptor beta chains drawn from one sample of a study of T cells in Graves' hyperthyroidism and ophthalmopathy. TCRdb re-called the multiplex PCR reads with MiXCR, one entry per CDR3 protein. The profile covers 200,000 to 250,000 distinct CDR3 sequences, with 17% appearing a single time and approximately 50% taken by the ten largest. Sequencing used blood. These receptors were obtained from a man aged 50 to 60 with Graves' hyperthyroidism. Both conserved end residues are part of each CDR3. The D gene is left open where the match is weak. Only some rows state a clone size, as once, few, many or a class for expanded clones.

D	V	size	J	DNA	CDR3
TRBD2	TRBV20-1	many	TRBJ2-1	TGCAGTGCTGGCCCACTAGCGGGAGGGATGGATGAGCAGTTCTTC	CSAGPLAGGMDEQFF
-	TRBV5-1	few	TRBJ2-5	TGCGCCAGCAGCTTTGGGGACACCCAAGAGACCCAGTACTTC	CASSFGDTQETQYF
TRBD1	TRBV5-5	few	TRBJ2-2	TGTGCCAGCAGCACCGGGACAGGGTCAACCGGGGAGCTGTTTTTT	CASSTGTGSTGELFF
-	TRBV4-1	-	TRBJ2-5	TGCGCCAGCAGCCAAGTTCCGGAGACCCAGTACTTC	CASSQVPETQYF
TRBD1	TRBV9	-	TRBJ1-5	TGTGCCAGCAGCGTAGGAACAGGGGGTAACAATCAGCCCCAGCATTTT	CASSVGTGGNNQPQHF
-	TRBV5-1	many	TRBJ2-7	TGCGCCAGCAGCTCTAAGGGGACCGCTGCCTACGAGCAGTACTTC	CASSSKGTAAYEQYF
-	TRBV2	-	TRBJ2-2	TGTGCCAGCACCGAAGGAATAGCCGGGGAGCTGTTTTTT	CASTEGIAGELFF
-	TRBV6-2/TRBV6-3	-	TRBJ1-4	TGTGCCAGCAGTTTCGGTGGAAAACTGTTTTTT	CASSFGGKLFF
TRBD1	TRBV19	many	TRBJ1-1	TGTGCCAGTATGCCCGGGACAGGGAGGAACACTGAAGCTTTCTTT	CASMPGTGRNTEAFF
-	TRBV28	many	TRBJ1-2	TGTGCCAGCAGCCCATTGGGGGCAGACTATGGCTACACCTTC	CASSPLGADYGYTF
TRBD2	TRBV5-5	many	TRBJ2-3	TGTGCCAGCAGCTTGGTGGCGGGAGTCGACACAGATACGCAGTATTTT	CASSLVAGVDTDTQYF
-	TRBV20-1	-	TRBJ2-2	TGCAGTGCGCGACCCCCTATTACCACCGGGGAGCTGTTTTTT	CSARPPITTGELFF
TRBD1	TRBV6-2/TRBV6-3	many	TRBJ2-7	TGTGCCAGCAGACGCGCCCGGGACAGGGTCTACGAGCAGTACTTC	CASRRARDRVYEQYF
-	TRBV20-1	many	TRBJ2-3	TGCAGTGCTACCCGCCCGGGTATTTCAGATACGCAGTATTTT	CSATRPGISDTQYF
TRBD2	TRBV7-9	many	TRBJ2-7	TGTGCCAGCAGTTACCATCCAACTGGGCTAGCGGTCCCCTACGAGCAGTACTTC	CASSYHPTGLAVPYEQYF
-	TRBV12-3/TRBV12-4	few	TRBJ2-1	TGTGCCAGCAGTTTAGACAGCAGTAATCAGCAGTTCTTC	CASSLDSSNQQFF
-	TRBV6-2/TRBV6-3	many	TRBJ1-5	TGTGCCAGCTGTGACTATAGCAATCAGCCCCAGCATTTT	CASCDYSNQPQHF
TRBD1	TRBV28	few	TRBJ1-4	TGTGCCAGCAGTTTGGGACAGGAAAATGAAAAACTGTTTTTT	CASSLGQENEKLFF
TRBD2	TRBV5-1	few	TRBJ2-1	TGCGCCAGCAGCTTGGAGGCTAGCGGGAGTCGGTACAATGAGCAGTTCTTC	CASSLEASGSRYNEQFF
-	TRBV28	many	TRBJ2-1	TGTGCCAGCAGCGCGGCCCTCGCCAGCGCCTACAATGAGCAGTTCTTC	CASSAALASAYNEQFF
TRBD2	TRBV11-2	many	TRBJ2-7	TGTGCCAGCAGCTTGTCTAGCGGGAGGTCCTACGAGCAGTACTTC	CASSLSSGRSYEQYF
TRBD1	TRBV4-1	few	TRBJ2-5	TGCGCCAGCAGCCAAGAATTGGGGACAGGGACTTTAGAGACCCAGTACTTC	CASSQELGTGTLETQYF
-	TRBV7-3	-	TRBJ2-1	TGTGCCAGCACTAGGGGGTCGGTTGAGCAGTTCTTC	CASTRGSVEQFF
TRBD2	TRBV6-2/TRBV6-3	-	TRBJ2-1	TGTGCCAGCAGCAACCCCGGACTAGCGGGAAACAATGAGCAGTTCTTC	CASSNPGLAGNNEQFF
-	TRBV19	-	TRBJ1-2	TGTGCCAGTAGTATAGATGCGGGAATGTGGCGTGGCTACACCTTC	CASSIDAGMWRGYTF
-	TRBV11-2	many	TRBJ2-7	TGTGCCAGCAGTTCGGGGGACCGACCCTACGAGCAGTACTTC	CASSSGDRPYEQYF
TRBD2	TRBV7-8	many	TRBJ2-3	TGTGCCAGCAGCTTAGAGCCCGGGACTAGCTTTACAGATACGCAGTATTTT	CASSLEPGTSFTDTQYF
-	TRBV28	many	TRBJ1-2	TGTGCCAGCAGCCGAACAGGGATAACAACGAAGAGCTACACCTTC	CASSRTGITTKSYTF
TRBD1	TRBV11-3	many	TRBJ1-1	TGTGCCAGCAGGGGTGGGACAGTGAACACTGAAGCTTTCTTT	CASRGGTVNTEAFF
-	TRBV12-3/TRBV12-4	many	TRBJ1-2	TGTGCCAGCAGTTTAGTTGACCCCGGAGGCTATGGCTACACCTTC	CASSLVDPGGYGYTF
TRBD1	TRBV7-9	-	TRBJ2-1	TGTGCCAGCAGCTTACCAAGGACAGGGGGAGTCTACAATGAGCAGTTCTTC	CASSLPRTGGVYNEQFF
TRBD2	TRBV19	few	TRBJ2-4	TGTGCCAGTAGCCTGACTAGCGGGACCAGAGAAGCCAAAAACATTCAGTACTTC	CASSLTSGTREAKNIQYF
-	TRBV28	-	TRBJ2-7	TGTGCCAGCTGTTCAGGGACGAGAGAGCAGTACTTC	CASCSGTREQYF
-	TRBV4-1	few	TRBJ1-5	TGCGCCAGCAGGCCCGGAGGCCGGACCAATCAGCCCCAGCATTTT	CASRPGGRTNQPQHF
TRBD2	TRBV6-1	many	TRBJ2-7	TGTGCCAGCAGTCCAATGCAGGGGACTAGCCACGAGCAGTACTTC	CASSPMQGTSHEQYF
TRBD1	TRBV24-1	many	TRBJ2-5	TGTGCCACCAGTGACCCTCAGGGGGCGGGAGAGACCCAGTACTTC	CATSDPQGAGETQYF
-	TRBV6-1	many	TRBJ2-2	TGTGCCAGCAAGGGGGGCTTATACACCGGGGAGCTGTTTTTT	CASKGGLYTGELFF
-	TRBV7-2	few	TRBJ2-2	TGTGCCAGCAGCTTATTGTTCGGAGCCTCTAACACCGGGGAGCTGTTTTTT	CASSLLFGASNTGELFF
-	TRBV11-2	-	TRBJ1-4	TGTGCCAGCAGCTTAGCCATGACAACTAATGAAAAACTGTTTTTT	CASSLAMTTNEKLFF
TRBD2	TRBV27	many	TRBJ2-5	TGTGCCAGCAGTTTTCGAGCGGGAGAAGAGACCCAGTACTTC	CASSFRAGEETQYF
-	TRBV7-9	many	TRBJ2-1	TGTGCCAGCAGCTTAGGCGCCAGTTCATCTCACAATGAGCAGTTCTTC	CASSLGASSSHNEQFF
TRBD1	TRBV20-1	many	TRBJ1-1	TGCAGGACCATCAGGGGGGCGCGCAGTAGTGAAGCTTTCTTT	CRTIRGARSSEAFF
TRBD2	TRBV7-2	many	TRBJ2-3	TGTGCCAGCAGCTCGGGACTAGCTAACACAGATACGCAGTATTTT	CASSSGLANTDTQYF
TRBD2	TRBV5-1	many	TRBJ2-1	TGCGCCAGCAGCGATCGGGAGACTAGCGGAAACAATGAGCAGTTCTTC	CASSDRETSGNNEQFF
TRBD2	TRBV20-1	-	TRBJ2-2	TGCAGTGCTTTAGCGGGAGGGGGAACCAGGGAGCTGTTTTTT	CSALAGGGTRELFF
-	TRBV14	few	TRBJ2-3	TGTGCCAGCAGCCAAGGAGATAGCGTCATGCAGTATTTT	CASSQGDSVMQYF
-	TRBV11-2	many	TRBJ2-7	TGTGCCAGCAGCTACAATCCCCCGGGAGACGAGCAGTACTTC	CASSYNPPGDEQYF
-	TRBV2	many	TRBJ1-1	TGTGCCAGCAGTCCCGAGGGTTGGGGCACTGAAGCTTTCTTT	CASSPEGWGTEAFF
TRBD1	TRBV18	many	TRBJ1-1	TGTGCCAGCTCACCGATGGGACAGGTCTCTTATTGGGACACTGAAGCTTTCTTT	CASSPMGQVSYWDTEAFF